Shown below are 21 T cell receptor beta chains from a single sample sequenced in a study of T cell changes during pregnancy in multiple sclerosis. Here immunoSEQ multiplex PCR was the method, and the copy in TCRdb shows in-frame clones only, minus some. The sample gives about 44,000 clones, about 89% of which show up once; approximately 1.1% is in the top ten. This specimen was CD4+ T cells from peripheral blood mononuclear cells, taken after pregnancy. These receptors were taken from a female donor with multiple sclerosis, enrolled in a pregnancy study.

V usage is TRBV7-9 and J usage is TRBJ1-1; the match to TRBD1 covers 7 bases. CDR1 is SEHNR, CDR2 FQNEAQ, per germline (reference sequence). V gave up 5 bases and J gave up 2 bases; unmatched junction bases: 8. The CDR3 runs to 15 residues. The CDR3 nucleotides are TGTGCCAGCAGCGAGTGGGACAGCTATAACACTGAAGCTTTCTTT. It encodes CASSEWDSYNTEAFF.

The genes are TRBV30 and TRBJ2-7, with D hard to call. V was clipped by 3 bases and J by 0 bases, with 3 bases between them. Germline CDR1 GTSNPN, CDR2 SVGIG (reference sequence). The CDR3 spans 11 residues. The CDR3 coding sequence is TGTGCCTGGAGCGGCTCCTACGAGCAGTACTTC. This codes for CAWSGSYEQYF.

This rearrangement joins TRBV7-2 to TRBJ2-1, with a possible D match to TRBD2 (5 bases). CDR1 and CDR2 (germline): SGHTA, FQGNSA. CDR3 length: 14 residues. Trimming removed 8 bases from V and 7 bases from J, with 18 bases in between. CDR3 bases: TGTGCCAGCGCATTGGACTCTGGGGAGAATGAGCAGTTCTTC. This translates into CASALDSGENEQFF.

The chain couples TRBV14 to TRBJ1-5; D possibly corresponds to TRBD1 (5 bases). The CDR3 runs to 15 residues. The V end was cut by 4 bases, the J end by 11 bases, with 21 bases between. Germline assignment: CDR1 SGHDN and CDR2 FVKESK. The CDR3 bases are TGTGCCAGCAGCCCTGGGAGTGGGAGGGGAGAGACCCAGCATTTT. Translating it yields CASSPGSGRGETQHF.

V and J are TRBV6-5 and TRBJ1-1; 8 positions match TRBD1. Per the germline V gene, CDR1 is MNHEY and CDR2 is SVGAGI. Trimming at V came to 9 bases and at J to 3 bases, leaving 6 bases not matched to a gene. This CDR3 comprises 13 residues. In DNA, the CDR3 is TGTGCCAGTCAGACAGGGGTTGACACTGAAGCTTTCTTT. It yields the protein CASQTGVDTEAFF.

The chain combines TRBV4-1 with TRBJ2-1; 7 bases agree with TRBD2. V was pared by 1 base and J by 5 bases, with 5 bases of the junction left unmatched. The germline gives CDR1 MGHRA, CDR2 YSYEKL. The CDR3 is made up of 15 amino acids. CDR3 nucleotide sequence: TGCGCCAGCAGCCAAGTGGCTAGCGGCCACAATGAGCAGTTCTTC. Translating it yields CASSQVASGHNEQFF.

V and J are TRBV2 and TRBJ2-2; 12 bases are shared with TRBD2. The CDR3 totals 22 residues. The germline V gene encodes CDR1 SNHLY and CDR2 FYNNEI. V was pared by 6 bases and J by 0 bases, with 20 bases of the junction left unmatched. CDR3 in amino acids: CASRILKTSGSQHGTNTGELFF. The CDR3 region has the DNA TGTGCCAGCAGAATACTCAAGACTAGCGGGAGTCAACACGGAACGAACACCGGGGAGCTGTTTTTT.

The chain carries TRBV25-1 and TRBJ2-1; TRBD2 agrees at 10 bases. There are 17 residues in the CDR3. The germline gives CDR1 MGHDK, CDR2 SYGVNS. Unmatched junction bases numbered 14, after V lost 8 bases and J lost 4 bases. The chain's CDR3 is CASVRTTTSGVYNEQFF. The CDR3 region has the DNA TGTGCCAGCGTGAGGACAACAACTAGCGGGGTTTACAATGAGCAGTTCTTC. Complete variable domain (other parts from reference TRBV25-1 and TRBJ2-1): EADIYQTPRYLVIGTGKKITLECSQTMGHDKMYWYQQDPGMELHLIHYSYGVNSTEKGDLSSESTVSRIRTEHFPLTLESARPSHTSQYLCASVRTTTSGVYNEQFFGPGTRLTVL.

The chain links TRBV5-1 to TRBJ2-3; 10 bases map to TRBD2. The CDR3 sequence is 16 residues long. The ends lost 2 bases at V and 5 bases at J; junction bases unmatched: 8. Germline loops: CDR1 SGHRS, CDR2 YFSETQ. The CDR3 DNA reads TGCGCCAGCAGCTTCATGACTAGCGGGTTGATAGATACGCAGTATTTT. Translated: CASSFMTSGLIDTQYF.

The chain recombines TRBV18 with TRBJ1-3; D remains unclear. Trimming took 3 bases from V and 0 from J, leaving 6 bases between them. The germline V gene encodes CDR1 KGHSH and CDR2 LQKENI. This CDR3 is 14 amino acids long. The CDR3 DNA reads as TGTGCCAGCTCACCCGGTTCCTCTGGAAACACCATATATTTT. Its translation: CASSPGSSGNTIYF. Full variable domain (remainder filled in from reference TRBV18 and TRBJ1-3): NAGVMQNPRHLVRRRGQEARLRCSPMKGHSHVYWYRQLPEEGLKFMVYLQKENIIDESGMPKERFSAEFPKEGPSILRIQQVVRGDSAAYFCASSPGSSGNTIYFGEGSWLTVV.

V gene TRBV4-2 combines with J gene TRBJ2-3; 8 positions agree with TRBD2. This CDR3 comprises 14 residues. The germline V gene has CDR1 LGHNA and CDR2 YNFKEQ. The ends lost 4 bases at V and 0 bases at J; junction bases unmatched: 0. Here the CDR3 reads CASSPSGSTDTQYF. The DNA for the CDR3 is TGTGCCAGCAGCCCTAGCGGGAGCACAGATACGCAGTATTTT.

The chain employs TRBV5-1 and TRBJ2-2; 7 bases align to TRBD2. The CDR3 spans 16 residues. The J segment lost 4 bases and the V segment lost 6 bases, leaving 12 bases of the junction unmatched. Per the germline V gene, CDR1 is SGHRS and CDR2 is YFSETQ. The CDR3 is CASTATREEGTGELFF. The CDR3 DNA reads TGCGCCAGCACCGCGACCCGGGAGGAAGGCACCGGGGAGCTGTTTTTT.

The V gene is TRBV6-5, the J gene TRBJ2-3, with TRBD2 matching over 7 bases. The CDR3 loop spans 14 amino acids. V lost 6 bases to trimming and J lost 0 bases; unmatched junction nucleotides: 3. Germline V gene sequence: CDR1 MNHEY, CDR2 SVGAGI. The CDR3 nucleotides are TGTGCCAGCAGACGAGCGGGGAGCACAGATACGCAGTATTTT. Translated, it gives CASRRAGSTDTQYF.

Here the CDR3 reads CASSLKGDTEAFF. For the CDR3, the DNA is TGTGCCAGTAGTCTCAAAGGGGATACTGAAGCTTTCTTT. This chain connects TRBV19 to TRBJ1-1; D is possibly TRBD1 (5 bases). The CDR3 is 13 residues long. V was clipped by 5 bases and J by 5 bases, with 12 bases between them. Germline CDR1 is LNHDA and CDR2 is SQIVND (reference sequence).

This clone appeared once. This chain connects TRBV5-1 to TRBJ2-5; D ambiguous. Germline V gene sequence: CDR1 SGHRS, CDR2 YFSETQ. The CDR3 runs 13 residues. V lost 0 bases and J lost 4, with 7 bases in between. In DNA form, the CDR3 reads TGCGCCAGCAGCTTGGCCGGTGCAGAGACCCAGTACTTC. Amino acids: CASSLAGAETQYF.

This clone was seen a handful of times. The chain has TRBV2 and TRBJ1-4; D uncertain. The CDR3 loop spans 11 amino acids. From germline, CDR1 is SNHLY and CDR2 FYNNEI. The V end lost 8 bases, the J end lost 8 bases, and 9 bases lay between the germline ends. This CDR3 is CASGQHEKLFF. The CDR3 nucleotides read TGTGCCAGCGGGCAGCACGAAAAACTGTTTTTT.

The table lists this clone with a count of one. The V call is TRBV19, the J call TRBJ1-1; D gene ambiguous. This CDR3 is built from 13 residues. V was clipped by 3 bases and J by 1 base, with 6 bases between them. Germline V lookup: CDR1 LNHDA, CDR2 SQIVND (reference sequence). The CDR3 bases are TGTGCCAGTAGTATCCAGGAGAACACTGAAGCTTTCTTT. Translated, it gives CASSIQENTEAFF.

The genes are TRBV6-5 and TRBJ2-1, with TRBD1 matching 7 bases. This CDR3 region has 12 residues. With V trimmed by 10 bases and J by 6 bases, 6 bases remained unmatched. Per germline, CDR1 MNHEY and CDR2 SVGAGI. The chain's CDR3 is CATQGWFNEQFF. Written as DNA, the CDR3 is TGTGCCACACAGGGGTGGTTCAATGAGCAGTTCTTC.

This sequence joins TRBV28 and TRBJ1-1; 7 bases map to TRBD1. The junction had 12 bases not matched to a gene; V was cut back by 5 bases and J by 9 bases. This CDR3 comprises 14 residues. Germline values: CDR1 MDHEN, CDR2 SYDVKM. CDR3 amino acids: CASSRDSPRTKAFF. The CDR3 nucleotides read TGTGCCAGCAGTAGGGACAGCCCAAGAACTAAAGCTTTCTTT.

J is TRBJ1-1 and V is TRBV21-1. TRBV21-1 is reported as a pseudogene. The CDR3 contains 17 residues. Written as DNA, the CDR3 is TGTGCCAGCAGCGGGGGGGTAGGTAGTACGAGAAACACTGAAGCTTTCTTT. Translated, it gives CASSGGVGSTRNTEAFF.

The V gene is TRBV28, the J gene TRBJ2-3; tentatively, D is TRBD2 (6 bases). The CDR3 consists of 15 residues. Trimming pared 7 bases from V and 4 bases from J, leaving 18 bases between. Per germline, CDR1 MDHEN and CDR2 SYDVKM. The CDR3 spells CASTSSAYTADTQYF. The CDR3 nucleotides read TGTGCCAGCACCTCTAGCGCTTACACTGCAGATACGCAGTATTTT.